This T cell receptor (beta chain) was sequenced during a study of blood T cell repertoires in COVID-19. Study details: From T cells, B-cell-depleted T cells, or PBMCs came the material, which was cDNA or gDNA.

TCRdb's table, derived via immunoSEQ multiplex PCR, lists solely in-frame clones and lacks some. The table records around 300,000 clones, 85% to 90% of them present only once. The germline CDR1 and CDR2 sequences are SSHAT and FNYEAQ (reference sequence). With 1 base removed from V and 2 bases from J, the gap between germline ends came to 19 bases. The CDR3 is made up of 18 amino acids. This chain links TRBV7-7 with TRBJ2-3, with D maybe TRBD1 (6 bases). The source is a human donor in a cohort sampled during active COVID-19. Material for sequencing was peripheral blood. DNA for the CDR3: TGTGCCAGCAGCTTAGAGCCGACAGGATCCTCTATCACAGATACGCAGTATTTT. Its translation is CASSLEPTGSSITDTQYF.